The entry that follows covers one T cell receptor beta chain sequence. Its antigen is currently unknown. CD45RO-negative CD8 cells positively selected for CCR7 made up the naive population, which excluded terminally differentiated effector memory CD45RA+ cells. The donor cohort consisted entirely of Caucasian adults residing in Nashville, Tennessee. The CDR3 spans 14 residues. The ends lost 4 bases at V and 4 bases at J; junction bases unmatched: 2. Germline values: CDR1 MNHEY, CDR2 SMNVEV (reference sequence). Original handling: Filtering differed, since immunoSEQ gave only junction sequences and no quality scores. Data came from immunoSEQ multiplex PCR; TCRdb stores just in-frame clones and leaves some out. V and J calls and clone size are those listed in that table; D and trimming were worked out from the DNA. The sample contains 700,000 to 950,000 clones, 90% to 98% of which appear only once. The source of the sample is a study of shared clonotypes between healthy human individuals.

General study findings and limits: Clonotypes that were shared across a handful of donors made up 4% to 6% of naive CD4 clonotypes. A reduction in generation probabilities was seen for non-shared clonotypes relative to those shared by all four donors.

This TCR derives from a man aged 25 to 45 in good health. The material sequenced was naive CD8+ T cells sorted from blood. This sequence joins TRBV27 and TRBJ2-1; the match to TRBD2 covers 9 bases. CDR3 amino acids: CASSWAGGYNEQFF. The CDR3 region has the DNA TGTGCCAGCAGTTGGGCGGGAGGGTACAATGAGCAGTTCTTC.